This T cell receptor beta chain is from a study of blood T cell repertoires in COVID-19. CDR3 length equals 15 residues. V was cut by 0 bases and J by 5 bases, with 13 bases left in between. Germline assignment: CDR1 MNHEY and CDR2 SVGAGI. Only in-frame clones appear in the TCRdb table, and some are missing; sequencing was by immunoSEQ multiplex PCR. This sample has fewer than 350,000 clones, with 75% to 90% found just once. Ages ranged from about 18 to 89 years, with residence in 20 to 30 US areas. Cohort placement rested on clinical history that participants reported themselves. Sequenced input: PBMCs or T cells enriched from blood (not recorded which). This receptor was taken from a man in his 60s who had recovered from COVID-19. The chain employs TRBV6-5 and TRBJ1-1, with D perhaps matching TRBD1 (6 bases). CDR3 nucleotides: TGTGCCAGCAGTTACTCGGGGGGGCGCCATACTGAAGCTTTCTTT. The encoded protein is CASSYSGGRHTEAFF.